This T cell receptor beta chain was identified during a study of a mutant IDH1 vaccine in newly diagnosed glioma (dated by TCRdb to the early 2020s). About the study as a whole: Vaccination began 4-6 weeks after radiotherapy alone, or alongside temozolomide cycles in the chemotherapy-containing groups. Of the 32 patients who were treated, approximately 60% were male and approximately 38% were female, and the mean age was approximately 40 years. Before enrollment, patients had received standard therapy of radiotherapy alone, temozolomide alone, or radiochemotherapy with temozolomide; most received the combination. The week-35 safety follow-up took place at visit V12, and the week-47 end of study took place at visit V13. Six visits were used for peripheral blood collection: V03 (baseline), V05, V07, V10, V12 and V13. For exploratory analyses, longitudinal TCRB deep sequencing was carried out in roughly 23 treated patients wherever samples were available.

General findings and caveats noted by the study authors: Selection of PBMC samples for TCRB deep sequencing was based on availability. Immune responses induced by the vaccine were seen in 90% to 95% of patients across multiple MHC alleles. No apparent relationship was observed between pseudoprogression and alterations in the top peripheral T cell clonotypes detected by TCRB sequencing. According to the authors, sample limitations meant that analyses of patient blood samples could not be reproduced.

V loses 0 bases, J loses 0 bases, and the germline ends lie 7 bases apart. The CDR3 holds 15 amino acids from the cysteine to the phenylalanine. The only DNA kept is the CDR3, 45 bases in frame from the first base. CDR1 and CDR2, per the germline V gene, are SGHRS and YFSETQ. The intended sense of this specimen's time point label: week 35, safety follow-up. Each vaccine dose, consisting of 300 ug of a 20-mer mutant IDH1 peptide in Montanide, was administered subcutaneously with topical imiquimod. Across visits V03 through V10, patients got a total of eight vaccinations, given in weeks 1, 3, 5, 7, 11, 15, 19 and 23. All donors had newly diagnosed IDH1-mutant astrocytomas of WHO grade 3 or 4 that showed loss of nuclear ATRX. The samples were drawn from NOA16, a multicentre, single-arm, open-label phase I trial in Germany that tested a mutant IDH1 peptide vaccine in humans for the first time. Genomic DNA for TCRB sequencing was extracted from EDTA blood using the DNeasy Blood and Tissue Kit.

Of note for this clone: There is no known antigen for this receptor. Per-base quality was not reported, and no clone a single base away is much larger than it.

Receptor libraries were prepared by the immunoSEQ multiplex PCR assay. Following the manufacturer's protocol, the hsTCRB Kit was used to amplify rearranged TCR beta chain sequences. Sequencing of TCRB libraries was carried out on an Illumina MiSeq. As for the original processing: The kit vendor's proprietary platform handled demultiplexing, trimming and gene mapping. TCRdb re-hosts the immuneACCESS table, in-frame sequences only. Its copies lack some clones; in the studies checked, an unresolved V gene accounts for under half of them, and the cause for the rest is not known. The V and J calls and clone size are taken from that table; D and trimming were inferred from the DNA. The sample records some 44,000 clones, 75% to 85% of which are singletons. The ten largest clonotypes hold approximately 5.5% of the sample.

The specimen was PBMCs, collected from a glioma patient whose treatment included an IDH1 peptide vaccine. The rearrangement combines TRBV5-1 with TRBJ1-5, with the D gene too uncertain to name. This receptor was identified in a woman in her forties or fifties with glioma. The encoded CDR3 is CASSLGSYSNQPQHF. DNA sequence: TGCGCCAGCAGCTTGGGCAGTTATAGCAATCAGCCCCAGCATTTT.